This T cell receptor (beta chain) derives from a study of identical twins. The cDNA had a unique molecular identifier and a template-switch universal primer site. Each CDR3 protein gets one entry after TCRdb re-called the 5' RACE reads with MiXCR. The data show around 570,000 distinct CDR3 sequences, 9.5% to 10% seen once. There are 14 residues in the CDR3. After removal of 2 bases from V and 5 bases from J, the junction contained 3 bases not matched to a gene. CDR1 is MNHEY and CDR2 is SVGAGI in the germline V gene. This clonotype showed up just a few times. Antigen specificity is unknown. Findings and limits, study-wide: Interpretation of the results relied on cross-sectional statistical analysis and not on following the same donors. For out-of-frame alpha sequences shared by twins, low generation probability was in excess. With abundant cord blood beta clonotypes, insertions were fewer; memory repertoires showed no such pattern.

The same data also contributed to another study, on yellow fever vaccine responses in identical twins.

Material: PBMCs. The chain joins TRBV6-5 to TRBJ2-5; 9 bases align to TRBD2. The receptor's source is a woman aged 18-35 years in good health. The CDR3 DNA follows: TGTGCCAGCAGTTACAAGCGGGGGGTGGAGACCCAGTACTTC. This codes for CASSYKRGVETQYF.